This TCR beta chain was sequenced in a study of CD8 T cells in ankylosing spondylitis (dated 2017 in TCRdb). Some background on the complete study: T cell receptor beta repertoires were profiled in healthy donors and ankylosing spondylitis patients so that disease-linked TCR variants could be found. The whole study cohort included 85 to 120 healthy donors and 25 ankylosing spondylitis patients. Peripheral blood was sampled, and synovial fluid was additionally collected from ankylosing spondylitis patients. What the work shows at the level of the full study, not this receptor alone: Blood from ankylosing spondylitis patients appeared to be characterized by a TCR beta motif made up of under ten highly homologous amino acid variants. Some motif variants had previously been reported in the synovial fluid and blood of reactive arthritis patients, which suggests shared mechanisms of disease initiation. According to the report, matched synovial fluid samples from ankylosing spondylitis patients were significantly enriched for the disease-linked clones. The disease-linked clones showed a CD8+ phenotype and occurred at relatively low frequencies in peripheral blood.

Instrument used: Illumina MiSeq. Quantitative 5'-RACE with molecular barcodes was the method used to prepare the TCR beta libraries. The study's processing was this. A new computational method, built on a probabilistic model of VDJ rearrangement, was used to identify disease-linked TCR variants. TCRdb passed the public sequencing reads through fastp at Q25 and MiXCR, retaining productive beta sequences. Identical CDR3 proteins give one entry, which carries the most common genes and DNA. These V and J calls derive from TCRdb rather than the authors' analysis. The sample table holds over 30,000 distinct CDR3 sequences, of which more than 15% were seen once. 35% to 50% of the sample is held by the ten biggest clonotypes. This clonotype was counted only a few times. Its binding antigen is unknown. No base quality values were provided; no much bigger clone lies one nucleotide off. The germline V gene provides CDR1 LGHNA and CDR2 YSLEER. The CDR3 goes from the cysteine to the phenylalanine over 15 residues. The CDR3 DNA has 45 bases and is translated from base 1. Germline trimming: 3 bases from V, 5 bases from J; junction bases outside gene matches: 5.

The sequence derives from a male donor with ankylosing spondylitis or in good health (not recorded which). The rearrangement joined TRBV4-3 to TRBJ2-2, with 8 bases in between that match TRBD2. The sequenced material came from blood. The CDR3 in this case is CASSQTPGGTGELFF. In nucleotide form, the sequence is TGCGCCAGCAGCCAGACCCCGGGAGGGACCGGGGAGCTGTTTTTT.